This TCR beta chain was documented in a study of liver allograft versus peripheral blood T cells. Study information: Transplanted livers held T cell receptor repertoires, and these were compared with repertoires in recipients' peripheral blood. Study conclusions and caveats: T cell receptor repertoires inside liver allografts reportedly differed from those in peripheral blood.

There are 15 residues in the CDR3. V was clipped by 7 bases and J by 4 bases; unmatched bases: 9. TCRdb recomputed calls from the reads with MiXCR, one row per CDR3 protein. This table holds around 8,800 distinct CDR3 sequences, around a fifth found once. About this clonotype: Its antigen is not identified.

V and J are TRBV12-3 or TRBV12-4 and TRBJ2-1; 8 positions match TRBD2. The clonotype was recovered from a human patient who had a liver transplant. Some T cells may possibly be graft donor cells. The CDR3 here is CASTPSGGLYNEQFF. CDR3 DNA sequence: TGTGCCAGCACCCCCAGCGGGGGTCTTTACAATGAGCAGTTCTTC.